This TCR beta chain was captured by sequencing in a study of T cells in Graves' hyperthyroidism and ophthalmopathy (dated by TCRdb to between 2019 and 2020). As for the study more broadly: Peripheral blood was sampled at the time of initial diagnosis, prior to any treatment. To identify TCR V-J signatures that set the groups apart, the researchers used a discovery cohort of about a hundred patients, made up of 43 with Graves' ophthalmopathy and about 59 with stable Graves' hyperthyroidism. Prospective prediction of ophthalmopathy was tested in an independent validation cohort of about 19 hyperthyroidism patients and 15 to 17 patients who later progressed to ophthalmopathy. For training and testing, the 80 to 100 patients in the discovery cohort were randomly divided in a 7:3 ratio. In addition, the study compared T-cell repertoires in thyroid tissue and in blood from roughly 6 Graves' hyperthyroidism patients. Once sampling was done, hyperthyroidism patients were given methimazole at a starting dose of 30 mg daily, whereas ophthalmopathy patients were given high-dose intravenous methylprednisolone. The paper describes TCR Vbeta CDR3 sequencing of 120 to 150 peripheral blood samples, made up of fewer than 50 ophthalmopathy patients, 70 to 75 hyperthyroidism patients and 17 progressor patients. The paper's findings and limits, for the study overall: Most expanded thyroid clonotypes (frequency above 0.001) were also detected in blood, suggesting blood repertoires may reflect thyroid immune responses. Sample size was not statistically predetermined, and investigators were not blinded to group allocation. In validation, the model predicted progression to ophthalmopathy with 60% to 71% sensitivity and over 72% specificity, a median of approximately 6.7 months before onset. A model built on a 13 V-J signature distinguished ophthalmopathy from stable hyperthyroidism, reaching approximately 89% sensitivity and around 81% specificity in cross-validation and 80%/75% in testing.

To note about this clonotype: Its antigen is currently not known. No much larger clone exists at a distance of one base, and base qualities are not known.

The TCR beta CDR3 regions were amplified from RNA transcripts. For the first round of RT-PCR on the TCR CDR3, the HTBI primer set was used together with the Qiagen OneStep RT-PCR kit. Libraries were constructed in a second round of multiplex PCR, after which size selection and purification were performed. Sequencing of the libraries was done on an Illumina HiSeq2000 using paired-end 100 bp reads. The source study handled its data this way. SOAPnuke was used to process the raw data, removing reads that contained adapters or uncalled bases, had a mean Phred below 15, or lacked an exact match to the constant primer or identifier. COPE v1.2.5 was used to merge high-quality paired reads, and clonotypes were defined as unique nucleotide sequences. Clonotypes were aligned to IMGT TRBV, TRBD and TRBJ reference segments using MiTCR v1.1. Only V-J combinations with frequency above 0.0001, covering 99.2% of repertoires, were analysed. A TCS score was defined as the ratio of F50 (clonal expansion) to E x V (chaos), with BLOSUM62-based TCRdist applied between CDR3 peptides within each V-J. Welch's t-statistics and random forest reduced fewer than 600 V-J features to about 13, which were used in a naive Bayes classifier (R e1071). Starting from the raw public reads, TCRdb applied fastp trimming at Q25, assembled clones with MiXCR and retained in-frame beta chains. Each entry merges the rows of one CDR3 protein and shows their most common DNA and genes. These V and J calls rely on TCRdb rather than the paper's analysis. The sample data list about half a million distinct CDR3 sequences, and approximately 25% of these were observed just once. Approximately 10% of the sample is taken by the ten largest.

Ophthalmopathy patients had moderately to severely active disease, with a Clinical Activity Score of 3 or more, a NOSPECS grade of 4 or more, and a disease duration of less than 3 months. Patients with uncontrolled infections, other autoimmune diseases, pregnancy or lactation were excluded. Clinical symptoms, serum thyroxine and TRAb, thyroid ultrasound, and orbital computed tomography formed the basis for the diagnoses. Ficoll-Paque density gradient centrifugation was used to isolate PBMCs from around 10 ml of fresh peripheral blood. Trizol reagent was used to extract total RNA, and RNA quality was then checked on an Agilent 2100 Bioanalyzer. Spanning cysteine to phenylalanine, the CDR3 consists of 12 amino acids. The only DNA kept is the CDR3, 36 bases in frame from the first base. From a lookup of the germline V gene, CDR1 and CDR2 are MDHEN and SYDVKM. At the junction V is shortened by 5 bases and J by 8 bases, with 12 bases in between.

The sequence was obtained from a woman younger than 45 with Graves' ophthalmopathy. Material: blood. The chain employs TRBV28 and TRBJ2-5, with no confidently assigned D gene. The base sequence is TGTGCCAGCAGTCCAAACCTCTACACCCAGTACTTC. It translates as CASSPNLYTQYF.